This T cell receptor beta chain appears in the sequencing data of a study of control samples from healthy donors and cancer patients. This table comes from immunoSEQ multiplex PCR, and its TCRdb copy is limited to in-frame clones, with some not included. Of roughly 200,000 clones listed, about 89% are singletons. This CDR3 has 18 residues. The germline V gene encodes CDR1 MNHEY and CDR2 SMNVEV (reference sequence). The V gene end was trimmed by 0 bases and the J gene end by 3 bases; junction bases not matched to a gene: 14. This sequence joins TRBV27 and TRBJ2-7, with 7 bases lining up with TRBD1. The origin of this receptor is a man aged 25-40 years in good health. Sequencing was carried out using blood. Written as DNA, the CDR3 is TGTGCCAGCAGTTTATCGGACAGGTACCCAGGTTCCTACTACGAGCAGTACTTC. Translating gives CASSLSDRYPGSYYEQYF.